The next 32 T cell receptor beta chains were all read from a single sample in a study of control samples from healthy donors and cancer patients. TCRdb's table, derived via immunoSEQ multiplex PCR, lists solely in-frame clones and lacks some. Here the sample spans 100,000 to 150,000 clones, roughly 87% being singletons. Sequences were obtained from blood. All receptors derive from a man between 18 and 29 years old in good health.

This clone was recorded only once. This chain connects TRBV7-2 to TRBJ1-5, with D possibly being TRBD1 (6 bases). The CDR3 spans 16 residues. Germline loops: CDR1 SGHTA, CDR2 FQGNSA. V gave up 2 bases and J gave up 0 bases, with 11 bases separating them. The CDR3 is CASSLRTDYSNQPQHF. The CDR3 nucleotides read TGTGCCAGCAGCTTAAGGACAGATTATAGCAATCAGCCCCAGCATTTT. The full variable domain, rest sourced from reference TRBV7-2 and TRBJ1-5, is GAGVSQSPSNKVTEKGKDVELRCDPISGHTALYWYRQSLGQGLEFLIYFQGNSAPDKSGLPSDRFSAERTGGSVSTLTIQRTQQEDSAVYLCASSLRTDYSNQPQHFGDGTRLSIL.

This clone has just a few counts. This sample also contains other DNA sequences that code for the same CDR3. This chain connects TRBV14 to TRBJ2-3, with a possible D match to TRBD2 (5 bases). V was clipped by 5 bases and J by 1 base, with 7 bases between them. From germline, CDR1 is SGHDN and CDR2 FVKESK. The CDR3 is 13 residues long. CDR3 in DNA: TGTGCCAGCAGCAGGCGGGGCACAGATACGCAGTATTTT. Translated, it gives CASSRRGTDTQYF.

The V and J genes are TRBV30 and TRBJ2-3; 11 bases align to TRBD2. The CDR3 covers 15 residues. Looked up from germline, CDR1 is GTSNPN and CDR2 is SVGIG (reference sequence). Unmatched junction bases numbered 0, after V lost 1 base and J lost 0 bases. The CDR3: CAWSGLAGSTDTQYF. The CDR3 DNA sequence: TGTGCCTGGAGTGGACTAGCGGGGAGCACAGATACGCAGTATTTT.

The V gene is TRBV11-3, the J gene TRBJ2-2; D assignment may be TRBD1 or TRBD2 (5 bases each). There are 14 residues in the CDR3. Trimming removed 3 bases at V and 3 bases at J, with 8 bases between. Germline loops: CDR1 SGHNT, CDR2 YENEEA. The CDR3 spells CASSFGGYTGELFF. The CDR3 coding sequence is TGTGCCAGCAGCTTTGGGGGTTACACCGGGGAGCTGTTTTTT. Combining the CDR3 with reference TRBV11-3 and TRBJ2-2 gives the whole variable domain EAGVVQSPRYKIIEKKQPVAFWCNPISGHNTLYWYLQNLGQGPELLIRYENEEAVDDSQLPKDRFSAERLKGVDSTLKIQPAELGDSAVYLCASSFGGYTGELFFGEGSRLTVL.

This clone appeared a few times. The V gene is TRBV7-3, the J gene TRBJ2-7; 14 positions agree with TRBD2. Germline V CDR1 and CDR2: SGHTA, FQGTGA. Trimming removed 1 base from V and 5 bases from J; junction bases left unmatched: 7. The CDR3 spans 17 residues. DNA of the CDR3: TGTGCCAGCAGCTTAATTGGACTAGCGGGAGGAGGGAACGAGCAGTACTTC. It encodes CASSLIGLAGGGNEQYF.

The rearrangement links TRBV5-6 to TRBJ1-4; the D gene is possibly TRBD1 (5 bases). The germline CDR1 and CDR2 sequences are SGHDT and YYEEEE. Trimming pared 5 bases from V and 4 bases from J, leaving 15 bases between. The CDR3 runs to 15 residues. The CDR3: CASRGPDSYNEKLFF. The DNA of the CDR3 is TGTGCCAGCAGAGGTCCCGACAGCTATAATGAAAAACTGTTTTTT.

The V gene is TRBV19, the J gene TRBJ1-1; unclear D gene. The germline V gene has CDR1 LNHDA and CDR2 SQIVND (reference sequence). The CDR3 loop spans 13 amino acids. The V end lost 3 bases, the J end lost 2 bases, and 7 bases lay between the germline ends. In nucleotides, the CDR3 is TGTGCCAGTAGTATCGAGGGTAACACTGAAGCTTTCTTT. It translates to CASSIEGNTEAFF.

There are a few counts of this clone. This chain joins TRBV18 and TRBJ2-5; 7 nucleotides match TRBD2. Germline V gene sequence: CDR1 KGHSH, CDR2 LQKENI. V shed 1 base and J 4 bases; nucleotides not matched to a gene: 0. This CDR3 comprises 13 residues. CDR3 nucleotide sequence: TGTGCCAGCTCACCACTAGCGGGAGAGACCCAGTACTTC. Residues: CASSPLAGETQYF.

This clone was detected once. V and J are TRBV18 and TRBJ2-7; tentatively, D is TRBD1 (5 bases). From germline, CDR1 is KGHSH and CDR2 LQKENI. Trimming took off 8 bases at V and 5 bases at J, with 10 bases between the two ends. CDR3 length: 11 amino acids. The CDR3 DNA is TGTGCCAGCACCGGACAAGACGAGCAGTACTTC. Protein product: CASTGQDEQYF.

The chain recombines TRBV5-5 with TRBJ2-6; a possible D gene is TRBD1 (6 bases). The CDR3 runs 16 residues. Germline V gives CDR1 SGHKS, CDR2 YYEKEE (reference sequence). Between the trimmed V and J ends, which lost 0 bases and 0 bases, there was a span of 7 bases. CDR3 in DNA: TGTGCCAGCAGCTTGGGGGGGCGCTCTGGGGCCAACGTCCTGACTTTC. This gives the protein CASSLGGRSGANVLTF.

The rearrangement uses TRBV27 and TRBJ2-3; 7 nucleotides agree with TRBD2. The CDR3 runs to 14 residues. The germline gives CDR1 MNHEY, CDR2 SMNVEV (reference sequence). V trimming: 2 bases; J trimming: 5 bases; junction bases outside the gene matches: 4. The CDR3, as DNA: TGTGCCAGCAGTTTAGGGAGGGGTGGAGATACGCAGTATTTT. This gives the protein CASSLGRGGDTQYF.

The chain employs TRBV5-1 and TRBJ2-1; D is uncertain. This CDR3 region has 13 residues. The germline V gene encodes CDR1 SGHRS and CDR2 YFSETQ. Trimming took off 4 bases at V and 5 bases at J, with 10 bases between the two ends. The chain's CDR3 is CASSQTENNEQFF. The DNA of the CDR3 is TGCGCCAGCAGCCAGACTGAGAACAATGAGCAGTTCTTC.

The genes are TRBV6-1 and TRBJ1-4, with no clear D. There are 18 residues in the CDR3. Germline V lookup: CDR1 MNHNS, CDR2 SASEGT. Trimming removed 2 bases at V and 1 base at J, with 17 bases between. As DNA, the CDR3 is TGTGCCAGCAGTGAAATCTATGGAGGGTACGGAACTAATGAAAAACTGTTTTTT. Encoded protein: CASSEIYGGYGTNEKLFF.

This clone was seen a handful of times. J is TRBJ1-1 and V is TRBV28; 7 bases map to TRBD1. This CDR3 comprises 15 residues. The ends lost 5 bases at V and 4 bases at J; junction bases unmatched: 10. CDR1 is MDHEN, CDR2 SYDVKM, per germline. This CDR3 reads CASSLRTGRGTEAFF. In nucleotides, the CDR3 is TGTGCCAGCAGTCTCAGGACAGGACGAGGCACTGAAGCTTTCTTT.

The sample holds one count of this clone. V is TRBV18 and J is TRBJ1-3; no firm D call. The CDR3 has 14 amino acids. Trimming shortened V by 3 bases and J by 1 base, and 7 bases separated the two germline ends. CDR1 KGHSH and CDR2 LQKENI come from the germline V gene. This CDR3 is CASSPTGSGNTIYF. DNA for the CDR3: TGTGCCAGCTCACCCACGGGGTCTGGAAACACCATATATTTT.

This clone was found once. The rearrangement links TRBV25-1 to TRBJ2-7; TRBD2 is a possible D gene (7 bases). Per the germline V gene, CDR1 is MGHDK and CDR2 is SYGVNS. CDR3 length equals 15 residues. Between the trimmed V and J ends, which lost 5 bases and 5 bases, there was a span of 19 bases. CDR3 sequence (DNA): TGTGCCAGCAGTAGGGGGGGGCTACGGTGGAACGAGCAGTACTTC. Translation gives CASSRGGLRWNEQYF.

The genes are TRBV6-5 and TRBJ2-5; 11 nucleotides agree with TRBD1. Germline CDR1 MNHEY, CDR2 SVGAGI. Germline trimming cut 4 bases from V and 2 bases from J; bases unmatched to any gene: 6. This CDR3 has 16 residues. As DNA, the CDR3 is TGTGCCAGCAGTTGGGCAGGGGACAGGGGGCAAGAGACCCAGTACTTC. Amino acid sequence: CASSWAGDRGQETQYF.

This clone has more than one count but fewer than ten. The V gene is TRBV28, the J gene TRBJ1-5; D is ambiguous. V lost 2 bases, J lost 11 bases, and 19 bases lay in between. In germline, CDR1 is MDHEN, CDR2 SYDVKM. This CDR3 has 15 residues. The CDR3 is CASSLNGSPEIAQHF. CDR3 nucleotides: TGTGCCAGCAGTTTAAACGGCTCCCCAGAAATAGCCCAGCATTTT.

CDR3 in DNA: TGTGCCATCAGTGCCCGGCCCAACGAGCAGTACTTC. The encoded protein is CAISARPNEQYF. V is TRBV10-3 and J is TRBJ2-7; D gene unclear. V was cut by 4 bases and J by 5 bases, with 9 bases left in between. In germline, CDR1 is ENHRY, CDR2 SYGVKD. The CDR3 loop spans 12 amino acids.

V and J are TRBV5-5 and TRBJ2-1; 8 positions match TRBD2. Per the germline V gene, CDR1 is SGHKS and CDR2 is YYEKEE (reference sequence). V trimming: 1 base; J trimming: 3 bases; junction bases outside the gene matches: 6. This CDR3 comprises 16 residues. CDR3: CASSLSPGRDYNEQFF. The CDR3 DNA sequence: TGTGCCAGCAGCTTGTCGCCCGGGAGGGACTACAATGAGCAGTTCTTC.

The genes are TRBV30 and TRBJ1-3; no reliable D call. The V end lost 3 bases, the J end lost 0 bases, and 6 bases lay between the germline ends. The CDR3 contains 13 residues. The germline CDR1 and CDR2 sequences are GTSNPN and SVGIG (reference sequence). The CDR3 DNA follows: TGTGCCTGGAGCTTCAGCTCTGGAAACACCATATATTTT. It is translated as CAWSFSSGNTIYF.

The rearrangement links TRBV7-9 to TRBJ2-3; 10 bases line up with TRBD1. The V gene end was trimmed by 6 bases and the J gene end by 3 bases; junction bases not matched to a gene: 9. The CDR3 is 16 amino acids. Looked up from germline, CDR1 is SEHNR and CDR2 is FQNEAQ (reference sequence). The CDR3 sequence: CASRYRQGAITDTQYF. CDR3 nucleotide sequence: TGTGCCAGCAGATACCGACAGGGGGCGATTACAGATACGCAGTATTTT. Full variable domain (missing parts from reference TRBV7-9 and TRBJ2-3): DTGVSQNPRHKITKRGQNVTFRCDPISEHNRLYWYRQTLGQGPEFLTYFQNEAQLEKSRLLSDRFSAERPKGSFSTLEIQRTEQGDSAMYLCASRYRQGAITDTQYFGPGTRLTVL.

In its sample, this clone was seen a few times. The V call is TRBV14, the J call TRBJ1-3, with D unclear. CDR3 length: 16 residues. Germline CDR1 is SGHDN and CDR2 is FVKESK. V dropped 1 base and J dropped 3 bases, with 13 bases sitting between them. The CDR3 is CASSQGRGAGGNTIYF. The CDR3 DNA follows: TGTGCCAGCAGCCAAGGACGGGGAGCCGGTGGAAACACCATATATTTT.

In nucleotides, the CDR3 is TGTGCCAGTGGGGCAGGGACTACAGATACGCAGTATTTT. Encoded protein: CASGAGTTDTQYF. The chain links TRBV11-3 to TRBJ2-3; D may be TRBD2 (6 bases). In germline, CDR1 is SGHNT, CDR2 YENEEA. The CDR3 totals 13 residues. V shed 9 bases and J shed 3 bases, with 13 bases lying between them.

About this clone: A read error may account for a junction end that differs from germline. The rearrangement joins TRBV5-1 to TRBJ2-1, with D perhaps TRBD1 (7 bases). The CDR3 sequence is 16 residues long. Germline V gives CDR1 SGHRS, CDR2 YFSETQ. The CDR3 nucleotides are TGCGCCAGCAGTTTGGAAGGGGGCGGGACCCACAATGAGCAGTTCTTC. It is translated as CASSLEGGGTHNEQFF. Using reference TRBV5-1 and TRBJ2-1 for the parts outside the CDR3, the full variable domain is KAGVTQTPRYLIKTRGQQVTLSCSPISGHRSVSWYQQTPGQGLQFLFEYFSETQRNKGNFPGRFSGRQFSNSRSEMNVSTLELGDSALYLCASSLEGGGTHNEQFFGPGTRLTVL.

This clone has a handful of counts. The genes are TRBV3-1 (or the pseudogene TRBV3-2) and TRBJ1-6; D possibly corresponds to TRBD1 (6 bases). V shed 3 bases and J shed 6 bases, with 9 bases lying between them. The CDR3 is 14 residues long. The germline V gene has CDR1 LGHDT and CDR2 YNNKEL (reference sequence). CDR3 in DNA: TGTGCCAGCAGCCAGGAAGGGGGTAATTCACCCCTCCACTTT. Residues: CASSQEGGNSPLHF.

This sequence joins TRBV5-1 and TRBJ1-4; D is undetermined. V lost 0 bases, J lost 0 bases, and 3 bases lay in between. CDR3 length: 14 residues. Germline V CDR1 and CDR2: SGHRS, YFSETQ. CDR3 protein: CASSLGTTNEKLFF. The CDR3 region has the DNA TGCGCCAGCAGCTTGGGGACAACTAATGAAAAACTGTTTTTT.

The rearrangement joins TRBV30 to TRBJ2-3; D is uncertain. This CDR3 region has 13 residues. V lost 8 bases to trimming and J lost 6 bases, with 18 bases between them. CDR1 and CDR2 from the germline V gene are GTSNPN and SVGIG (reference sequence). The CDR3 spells CASLRHVLDTQYF. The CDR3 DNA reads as TGTGCCAGTCTCCGACATGTCTTGGATACGCAGTATTTT.

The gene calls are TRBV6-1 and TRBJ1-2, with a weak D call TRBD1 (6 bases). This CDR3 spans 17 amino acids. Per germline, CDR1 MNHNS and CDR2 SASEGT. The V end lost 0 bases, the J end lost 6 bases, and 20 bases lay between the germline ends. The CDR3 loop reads CASSEAWVIIGTHGYTF. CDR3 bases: TGTGCCAGCAGTGAAGCTTGGGTTATTATCGGGACACATGGCTACACCTTC.

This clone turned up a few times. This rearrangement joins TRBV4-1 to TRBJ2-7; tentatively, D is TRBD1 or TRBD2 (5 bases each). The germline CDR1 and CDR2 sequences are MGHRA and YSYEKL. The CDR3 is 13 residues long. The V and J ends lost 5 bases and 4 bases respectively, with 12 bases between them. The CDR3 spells CASSDGAYYEQYF. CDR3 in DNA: TGCGCCAGCAGCGACGGGGCCTATTACGAGCAGTACTTC.

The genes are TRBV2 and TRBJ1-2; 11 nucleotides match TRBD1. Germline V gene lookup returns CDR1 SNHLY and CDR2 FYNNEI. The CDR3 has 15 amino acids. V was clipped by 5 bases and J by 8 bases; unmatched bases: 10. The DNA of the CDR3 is TGTGCCAGCAGTTGGGACAGGGGGGATTTTGGAGGCTACACCTTC. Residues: CASSWDRGDFGGYTF.

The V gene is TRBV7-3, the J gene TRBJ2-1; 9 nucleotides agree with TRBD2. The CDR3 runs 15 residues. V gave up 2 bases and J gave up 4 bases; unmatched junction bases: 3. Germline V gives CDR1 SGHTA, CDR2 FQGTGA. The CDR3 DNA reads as TGTGCCAGCAGCTTAGGGCTAGCGGGATACAATGAGCAGTTCTTC. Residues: CASSLGLAGYNEQFF.